This T cell receptor (beta chain) was retrieved from a study of cytomegalovirus exposure and HLA in healthy donors. V dropped 6 bases and J dropped 11; count of bases not matched to a gene: 10. The germline CDR1 and CDR2 sequences are SGHRS and YFSETQ. The CDR3 runs 12 residues. Of note for this clone: Its antigen is unidentified.

Vbeta (60) and Jbeta (13) primers were used in the PCR. Data came from immunoSEQ multiplex PCR; TCRdb stores just in-frame clones and leaves some out. The sample records about 200,000 clones, 78% being singletons. Study-wide points: In a later analysis, TCR beta V- and J-gene trimming showed a link to a missense DCLRE1C variant. Common viral pathogens were later found to be apparently linked to several of the most significant clusters. Per a prior analysis, the majority of TCR beta V segments were productive roughly 87% or roughly 30% of the time. Presence/absence analyses treated sequencing depth as roughly uniform across donors.

The TCR sequence derives from a male donor in good health and CMV-seronegative. Source material: PBMCs. The chain has TRBV5-1 and TRBJ2-5; the match to TRBD2 covers 7 bases. The CDR3 DNA reads as TGCGCCAGCAAGAATATCGGACTAGAGCAGTACTTC. It translates to CASKNIGLEQYF. Full variable domain (missing parts from reference TRBV5-1 and TRBJ2-5): KAGVTQTPRYLIKTRGQQVTLSCSPISGHRSVSWYQQTPGQGLQFLFEYFSETQRNKGNFPGRFSGRQFSNSRSEMNVSTLELGDSALYLCASKNIGLEQYFGPGTRLLVL.